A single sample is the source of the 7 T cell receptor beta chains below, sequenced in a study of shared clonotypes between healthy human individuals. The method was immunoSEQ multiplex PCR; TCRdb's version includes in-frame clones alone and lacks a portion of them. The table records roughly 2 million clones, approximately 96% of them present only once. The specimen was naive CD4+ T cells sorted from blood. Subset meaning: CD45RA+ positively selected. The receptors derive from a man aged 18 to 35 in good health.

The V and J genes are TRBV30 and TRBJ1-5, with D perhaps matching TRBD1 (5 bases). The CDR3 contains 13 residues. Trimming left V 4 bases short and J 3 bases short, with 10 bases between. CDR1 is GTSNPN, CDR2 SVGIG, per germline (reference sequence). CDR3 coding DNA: TGTGCCTGGACCGACAGCCTCAATCAGCCCCAGCATTTT. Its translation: CAWTDSLNQPQHF.

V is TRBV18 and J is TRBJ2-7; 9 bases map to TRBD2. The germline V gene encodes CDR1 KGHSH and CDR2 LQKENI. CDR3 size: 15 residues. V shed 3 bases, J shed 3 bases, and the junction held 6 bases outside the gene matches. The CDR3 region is CASSPVASGNYEQYF. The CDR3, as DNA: TGTGCCAGCTCACCGGTGGCTAGCGGGAACTACGAGCAGTACTTC.

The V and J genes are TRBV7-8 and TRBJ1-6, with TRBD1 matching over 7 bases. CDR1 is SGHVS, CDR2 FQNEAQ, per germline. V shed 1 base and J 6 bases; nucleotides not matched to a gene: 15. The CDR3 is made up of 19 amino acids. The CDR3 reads CASSLGIRGQESRNSPLHF. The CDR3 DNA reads TGTGCCAGCAGCTTAGGAATCCGCGGACAGGAGTCCCGTAATTCACCCCTCCACTTT.

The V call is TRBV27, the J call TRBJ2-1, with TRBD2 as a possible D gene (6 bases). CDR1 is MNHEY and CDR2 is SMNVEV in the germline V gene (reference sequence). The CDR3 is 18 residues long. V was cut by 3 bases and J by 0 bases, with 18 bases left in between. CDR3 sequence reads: CASSFRSISGSSYNEQFF. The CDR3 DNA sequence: TGTGCCAGCAGTTTTAGGTCGATTAGCGGTAGCTCCTACAATGAGCAGTTCTTC.

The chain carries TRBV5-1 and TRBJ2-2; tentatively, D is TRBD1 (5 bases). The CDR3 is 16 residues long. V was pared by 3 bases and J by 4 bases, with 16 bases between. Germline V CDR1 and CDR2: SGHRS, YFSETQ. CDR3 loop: CASSSPTARGTGELFF. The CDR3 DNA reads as TGCGCCAGCAGCTCACCGACAGCTAGGGGCACCGGGGAGCTGTTTTTT.

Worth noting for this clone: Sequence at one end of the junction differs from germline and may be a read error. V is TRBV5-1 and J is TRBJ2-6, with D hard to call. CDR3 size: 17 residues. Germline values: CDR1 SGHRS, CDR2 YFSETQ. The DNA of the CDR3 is TGCGCCAGCCGCTTCGAAGGGCTCATCTCCGGGGCCAACGTCCTGACTTTC. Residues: CASRFEGLISGANVLTF. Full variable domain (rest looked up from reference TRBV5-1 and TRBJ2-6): KAGVTQTPRYLIKTRGQQVTLSCSPISGHRSVSWYQQTPGQGLQFLFEYFSETQRNKGNFPGRFSGRQFSNSRSEMNVSTLELGDSALYLCASRFEGLISGANVLTFGAGSRLTVL.

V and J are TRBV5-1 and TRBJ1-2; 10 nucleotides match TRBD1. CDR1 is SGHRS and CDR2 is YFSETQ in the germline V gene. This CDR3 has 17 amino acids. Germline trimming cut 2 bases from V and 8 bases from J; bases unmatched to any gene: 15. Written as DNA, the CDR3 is TGCGCCAGCAGCTTCACCAGACCGGGACAGGGGATAGGAGGCTACACCTTC. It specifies CASSFTRPGQGIGGYTF.